This T cell receptor beta chain was sequenced in a study of blood T cells in healthy people across ages. Alongside a J-beta primer mix, a sample-barcoded 5' primer served in a second PCR lasting roughly 6 to 11 cycles. Each CDR3 protein is one row after TCRdb ran MiXCR on the 5' RACE reads. Of under 700,000 distinct CDR3 sequences listed, nearly 25% are singletons. PBMCs were isolated at a quantity of at least 6 million per sample. Germline CDR1 reads GTSNPN; CDR2 reads SVGIG (reference sequence). The CDR3 extends over 17 amino acids. This sample also appeared in a second study, on T cells of mothers and their children.

The sample comprised blood. The TCR comes from a boy aged 5-17 years in good health. The chain recombines TRBV30 with TRBJ2-5, with D tentatively TRBD1 (5 bases). The J call is uncertain, as TRBJ2-7 better fits the DNA end. The CDR3 reads CAWSVEWVGQYAYEQYF. The CDR3 DNA follows: TGTGCCTGGAGTGTAGAGTGGGTCGGACAATATGCCTACGAGCAGTACTTC.